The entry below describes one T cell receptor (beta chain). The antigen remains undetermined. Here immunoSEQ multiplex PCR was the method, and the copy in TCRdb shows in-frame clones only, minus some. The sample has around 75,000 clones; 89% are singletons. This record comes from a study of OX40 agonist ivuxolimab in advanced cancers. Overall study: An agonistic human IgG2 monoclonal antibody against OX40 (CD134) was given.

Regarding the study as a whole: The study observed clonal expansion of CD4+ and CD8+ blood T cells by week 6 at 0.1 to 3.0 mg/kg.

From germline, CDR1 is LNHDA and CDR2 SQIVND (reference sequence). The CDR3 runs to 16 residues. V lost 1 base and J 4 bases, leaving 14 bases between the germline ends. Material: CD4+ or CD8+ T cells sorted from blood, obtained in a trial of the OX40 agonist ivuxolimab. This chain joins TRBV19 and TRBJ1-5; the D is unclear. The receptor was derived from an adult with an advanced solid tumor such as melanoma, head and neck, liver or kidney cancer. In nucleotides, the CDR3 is TGTGCCAGTAGTATAGGAACCCTTCATGAGAATCAGCCCCAGCATTTT. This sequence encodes CASSIGTLHENQPQHF. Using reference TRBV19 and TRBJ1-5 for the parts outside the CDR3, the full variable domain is DGGITQSPKYLFRKEGQNVTLSCEQNLNHDAMYWYRQDPGQGLRLIYYSQIVNDFQKGDIAEGYSVSREKKESFPLTVTSAQKNPTAFYLCASSIGTLHENQPQHFGDGTRLSIL.